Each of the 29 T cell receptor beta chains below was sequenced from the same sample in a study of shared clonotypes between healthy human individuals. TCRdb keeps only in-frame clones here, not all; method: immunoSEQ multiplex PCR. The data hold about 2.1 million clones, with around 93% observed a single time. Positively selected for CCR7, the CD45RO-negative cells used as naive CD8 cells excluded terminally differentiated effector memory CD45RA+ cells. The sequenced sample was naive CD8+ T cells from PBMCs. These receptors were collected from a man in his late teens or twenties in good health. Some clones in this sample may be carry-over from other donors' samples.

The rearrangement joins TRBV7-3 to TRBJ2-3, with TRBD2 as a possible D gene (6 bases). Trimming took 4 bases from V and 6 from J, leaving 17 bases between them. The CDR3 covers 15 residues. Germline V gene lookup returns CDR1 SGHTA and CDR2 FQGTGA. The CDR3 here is CASSSSGGSRDTQYF. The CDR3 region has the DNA TGTGCCAGCAGCTCCTCTGGGGGGAGTAGGGATACGCAGTATTTT.

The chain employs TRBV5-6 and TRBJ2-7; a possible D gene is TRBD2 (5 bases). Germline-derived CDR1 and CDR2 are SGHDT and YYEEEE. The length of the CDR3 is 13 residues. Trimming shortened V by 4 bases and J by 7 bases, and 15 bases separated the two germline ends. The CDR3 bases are TGTGCCAGCAGCGGGATAGTTACTAGGGAGCAGTACTTC. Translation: CASSGIVTREQYF.

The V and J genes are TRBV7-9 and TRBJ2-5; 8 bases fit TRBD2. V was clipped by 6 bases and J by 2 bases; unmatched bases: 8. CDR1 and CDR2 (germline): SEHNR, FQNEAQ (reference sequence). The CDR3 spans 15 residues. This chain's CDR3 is CASSDTSGLQETQYF. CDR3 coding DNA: TGTGCCAGCAGTGATACTAGCGGACTACAAGAGACCCAGTACTTC.

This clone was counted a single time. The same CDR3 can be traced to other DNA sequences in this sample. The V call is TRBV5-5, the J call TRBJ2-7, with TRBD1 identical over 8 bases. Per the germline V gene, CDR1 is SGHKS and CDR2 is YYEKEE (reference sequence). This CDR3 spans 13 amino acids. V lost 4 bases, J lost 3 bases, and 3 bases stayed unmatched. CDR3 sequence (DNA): TGTGCCAGCAGCCTGGGGACAGGCTACGAGCAGTACTTC. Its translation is CASSLGTGYEQYF. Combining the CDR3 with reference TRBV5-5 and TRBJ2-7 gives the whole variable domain DAGVTQSPTHLIKTRGQQVTLRCSPISGHKSVSWYQQVLGQGPQFIFQYYEKEERGRGNFPDRFSARQFPNYSSELNVNALLLGDSALYLCASSLGTGYEQYFGPGTRLTVT.

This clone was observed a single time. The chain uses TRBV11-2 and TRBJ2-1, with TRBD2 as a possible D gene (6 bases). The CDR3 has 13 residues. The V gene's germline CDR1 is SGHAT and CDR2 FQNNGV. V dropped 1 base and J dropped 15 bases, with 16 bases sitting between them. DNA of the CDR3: TGTGCCAGCAGCTTAGGTACGTCAACCGGGGGGTTCTTC. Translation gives CASSLGTSTGGFF.

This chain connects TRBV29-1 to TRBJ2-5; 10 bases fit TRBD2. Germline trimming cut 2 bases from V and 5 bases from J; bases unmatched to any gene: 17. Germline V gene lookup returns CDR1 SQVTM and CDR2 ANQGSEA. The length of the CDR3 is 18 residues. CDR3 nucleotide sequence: TGCAGCGTTGAAAATCCCGGACTAGCGGCTCCCCGGGGGGAGACCCAGTACTTC. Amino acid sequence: CSVENPGLAAPRGETQYF.

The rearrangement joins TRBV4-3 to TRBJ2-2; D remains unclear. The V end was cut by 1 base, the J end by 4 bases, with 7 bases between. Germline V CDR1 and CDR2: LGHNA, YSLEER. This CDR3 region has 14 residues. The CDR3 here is CASSQVLSTGELFF. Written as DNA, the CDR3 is TGCGCCAGCAGCCAAGTACTGAGCACCGGGGAGCTGTTTTTT.

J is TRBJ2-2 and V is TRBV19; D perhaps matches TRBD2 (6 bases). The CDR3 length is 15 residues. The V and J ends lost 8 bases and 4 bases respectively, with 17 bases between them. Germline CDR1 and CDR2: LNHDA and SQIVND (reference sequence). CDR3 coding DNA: TGTGCCAGTCGGACGGGACTCCCGCTCACCGGGGAGCTGTTTTTT. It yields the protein CASRTGLPLTGELFF.

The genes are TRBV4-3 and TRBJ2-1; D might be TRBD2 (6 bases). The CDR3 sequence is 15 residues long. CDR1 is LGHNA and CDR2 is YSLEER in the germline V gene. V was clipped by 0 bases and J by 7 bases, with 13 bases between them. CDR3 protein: CASSQDRVGGNEQFF. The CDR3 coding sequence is TGCGCCAGCAGCCAAGATCGGGTAGGAGGGAATGAGCAGTTCTTC.

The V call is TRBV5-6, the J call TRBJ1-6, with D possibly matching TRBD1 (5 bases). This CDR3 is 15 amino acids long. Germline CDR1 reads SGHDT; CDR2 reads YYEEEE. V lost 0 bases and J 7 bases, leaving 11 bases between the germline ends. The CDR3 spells CASSLAPGLNSPLHF. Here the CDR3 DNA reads TGTGCCAGCAGCTTGGCCCCAGGGTTGAATTCACCCCTCCACTTT.

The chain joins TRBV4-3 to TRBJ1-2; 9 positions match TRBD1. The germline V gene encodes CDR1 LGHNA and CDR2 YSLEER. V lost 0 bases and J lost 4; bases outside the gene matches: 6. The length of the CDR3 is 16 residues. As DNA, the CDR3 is TGCGCCAGCAGCCAAGATGGACAGGGGAGGAGCTATGGCTACACCTTC. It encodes CASSQDGQGRSYGYTF.

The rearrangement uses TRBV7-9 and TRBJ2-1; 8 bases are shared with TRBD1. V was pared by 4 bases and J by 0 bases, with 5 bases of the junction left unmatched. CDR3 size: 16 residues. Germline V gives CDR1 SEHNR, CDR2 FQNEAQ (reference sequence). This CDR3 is CASSSAGQDSYNEQFF. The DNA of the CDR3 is TGTGCCAGCAGCTCCGCGGGACAGGACTCCTACAATGAGCAGTTCTTC.

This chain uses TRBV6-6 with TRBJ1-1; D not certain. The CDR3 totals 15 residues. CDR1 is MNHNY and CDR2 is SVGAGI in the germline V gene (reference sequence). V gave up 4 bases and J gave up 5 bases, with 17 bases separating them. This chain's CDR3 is CASSSTWGVETEAFF. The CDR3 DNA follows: TGTGCCAGCAGTTCCACCTGGGGAGTGGAGACTGAAGCTTTCTTT.

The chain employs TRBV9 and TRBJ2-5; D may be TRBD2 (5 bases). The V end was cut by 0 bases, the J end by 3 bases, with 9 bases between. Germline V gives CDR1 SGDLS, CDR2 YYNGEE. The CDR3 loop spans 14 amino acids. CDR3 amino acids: CASSVDSSKETQYF. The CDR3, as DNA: TGTGCCAGCAGCGTAGATTCTAGCAAAGAGACCCAGTACTTC.

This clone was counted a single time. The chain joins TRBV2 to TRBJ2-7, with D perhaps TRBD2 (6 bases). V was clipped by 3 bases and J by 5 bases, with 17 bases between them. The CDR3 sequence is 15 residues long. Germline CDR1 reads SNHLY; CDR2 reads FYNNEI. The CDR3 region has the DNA TGTGCCAGCAGTGAGTCTTGGGGACTTCAGGACGAGCAGTACTTC. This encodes CASSESWGLQDEQYF.

The CDR3 spells CASNPGGYEQYF. CDR3 bases: TGTGCCAGCAACCCTGGGGGGTACGAGCAGTACTTC. The chain combines TRBV6-6 with TRBJ2-5, with a possible D match to TRBD2 (6 bases). Near its end, the DNA agrees better with TRBJ2-7, so the J call may be wrong. Germline V gene lookup returns CDR1 MNHNY and CDR2 SVGAGI (reference sequence). CDR3 length: 12 residues.

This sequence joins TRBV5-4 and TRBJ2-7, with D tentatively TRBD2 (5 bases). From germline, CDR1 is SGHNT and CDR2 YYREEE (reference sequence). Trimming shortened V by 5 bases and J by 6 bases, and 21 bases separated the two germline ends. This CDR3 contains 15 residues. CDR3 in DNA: TGTGCCAGCAGTCCTACCGACGGCCGGGATCTCGAGCAGTACTTC. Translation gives CASSPTDGRDLEQYF.

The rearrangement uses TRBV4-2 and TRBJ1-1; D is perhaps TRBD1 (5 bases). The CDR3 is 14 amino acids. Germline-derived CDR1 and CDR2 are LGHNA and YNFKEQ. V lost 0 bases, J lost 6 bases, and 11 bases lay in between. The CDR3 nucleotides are TGTGCCAGCAGCCAAGACGGGCAGGGCTCTGAAGCTTTCTTT. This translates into CASSQDGQGSEAFF.

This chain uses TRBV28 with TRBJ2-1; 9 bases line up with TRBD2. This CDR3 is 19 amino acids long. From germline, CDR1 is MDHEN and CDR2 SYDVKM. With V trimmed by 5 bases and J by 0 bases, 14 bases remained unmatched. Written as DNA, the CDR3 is TGTGCCAGCAGTGGCCGACGAGCCGTTAGCGGGAGCTCCTACAATGAGCAGTTCTTC. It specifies CASSGRRAVSGSSYNEQFF.

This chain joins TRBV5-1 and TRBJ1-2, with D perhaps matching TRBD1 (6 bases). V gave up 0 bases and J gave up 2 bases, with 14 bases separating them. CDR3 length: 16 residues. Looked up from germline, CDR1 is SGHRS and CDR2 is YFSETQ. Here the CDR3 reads CASSLEGDTINYGYTF. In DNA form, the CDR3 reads TGCGCCAGCAGCTTGGAAGGGGACACTATAAACTATGGCTACACCTTC.

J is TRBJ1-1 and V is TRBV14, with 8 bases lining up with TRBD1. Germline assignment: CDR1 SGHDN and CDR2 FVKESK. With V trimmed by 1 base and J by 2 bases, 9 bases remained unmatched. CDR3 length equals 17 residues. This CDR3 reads CASSQGRGRGVNTEAFF. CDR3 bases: TGTGCCAGCAGCCAAGGCAGGGGGCGAGGGGTAAACACTGAAGCTTTCTTT. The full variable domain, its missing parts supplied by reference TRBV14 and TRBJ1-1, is EAGVTQFPSHSVIEKGQTVTLRCDPISGHDNLYWYRRVMGKEIKFLLHFVKESKQDESGMPNNRFLAERTGGTYSTLKVQPAELEDSGVYFCASSQGRGRGVNTEAFFGQGTRLTVV.

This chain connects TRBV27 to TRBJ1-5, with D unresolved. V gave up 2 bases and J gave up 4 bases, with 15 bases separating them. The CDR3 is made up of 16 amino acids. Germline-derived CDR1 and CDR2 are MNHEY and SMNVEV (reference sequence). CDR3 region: CASSLRVPNRNQPQHF. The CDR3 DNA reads TGTGCCAGCAGTTTAAGGGTCCCTAACCGAAATCAGCCCCAGCATTTT.

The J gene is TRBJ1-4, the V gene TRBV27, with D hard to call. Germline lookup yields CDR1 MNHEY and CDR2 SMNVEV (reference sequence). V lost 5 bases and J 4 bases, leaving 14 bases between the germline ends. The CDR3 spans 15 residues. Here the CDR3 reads CASSKTSYVNEKLFF. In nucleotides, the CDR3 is TGTGCCAGCAGTAAAACCTCATACGTTAATGAAAAACTGTTTTTT.

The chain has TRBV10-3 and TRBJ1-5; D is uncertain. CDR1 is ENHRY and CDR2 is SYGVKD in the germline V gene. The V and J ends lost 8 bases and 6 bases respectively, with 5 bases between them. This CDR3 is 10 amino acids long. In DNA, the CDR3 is TGTGCCATCGGGCGTCAGCCCCAGCATTTT. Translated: CAIGRQPQHF.

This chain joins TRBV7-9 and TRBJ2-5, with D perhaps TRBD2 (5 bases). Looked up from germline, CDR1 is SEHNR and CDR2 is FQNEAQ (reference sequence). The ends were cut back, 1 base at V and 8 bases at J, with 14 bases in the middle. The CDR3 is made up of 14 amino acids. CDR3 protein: CASSLVLGRDTQYF. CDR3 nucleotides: TGTGCCAGCAGCTTAGTCCTGGGCCGGGATACCCAGTACTTC.

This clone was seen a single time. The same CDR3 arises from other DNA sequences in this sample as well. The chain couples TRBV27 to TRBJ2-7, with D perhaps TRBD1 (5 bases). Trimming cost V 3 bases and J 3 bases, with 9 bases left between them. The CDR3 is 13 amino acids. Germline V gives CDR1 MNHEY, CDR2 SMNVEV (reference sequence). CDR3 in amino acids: CASSLGLRYEQYF. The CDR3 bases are TGTGCCAGCAGTTTGGGGCTCCGCTACGAGCAGTACTTC.

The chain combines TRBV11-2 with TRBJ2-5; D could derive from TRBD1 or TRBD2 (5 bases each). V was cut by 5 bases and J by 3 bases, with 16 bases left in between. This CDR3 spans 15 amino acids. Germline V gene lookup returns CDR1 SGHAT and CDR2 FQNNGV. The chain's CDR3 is CASSIRRDLKETQYF. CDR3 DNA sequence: TGTGCCAGCAGCATCCGCAGGGACCTTAAAGAGACCCAGTACTTC.

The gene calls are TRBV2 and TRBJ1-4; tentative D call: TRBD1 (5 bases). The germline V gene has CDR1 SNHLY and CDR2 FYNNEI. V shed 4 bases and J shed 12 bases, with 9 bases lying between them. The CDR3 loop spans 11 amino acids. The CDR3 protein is CASSGLGELFF. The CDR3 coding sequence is TGTGCCAGCAGTGGACTGGGGGAACTGTTTTTT.

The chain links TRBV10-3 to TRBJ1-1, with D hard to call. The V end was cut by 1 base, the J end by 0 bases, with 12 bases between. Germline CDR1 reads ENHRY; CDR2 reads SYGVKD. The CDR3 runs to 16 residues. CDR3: CAISEFVGRMNTEAFF. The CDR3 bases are TGTGCCATCAGTGAGTTTGTTGGAAGAATGAACACTGAAGCTTTCTTT.